The 26 T cell receptor beta chains below all came from one sample that was sequenced in a study of CD8 T cells in ankylosing spondylitis. TCRdb redid the calling of the 5' RACE reads with MiXCR, one entry per CDR3 protein. The table lists under 300,000 distinct CDR3 sequences, about 10% of them singletons. The sequencing sample was made of blood, either unsorted or a sorted T cell fraction (not recorded which). These receptors came from a male donor with ankylosing spondylitis or in good health (not recorded which).

The sample holds many counts of this clonotype. The rearrangement links TRBV7-7 to TRBJ1-5, with no clear D. The CDR3 contains 13 residues. The V end lost 2 bases, the J end lost 6 bases, and 8 bases lay between the germline ends. In germline, CDR1 is SSHAT, CDR2 FNYEAQ (reference sequence). For the CDR3, the DNA is TGTGCCAGCAGCTTAAGTTTGGGTCAGCCCCAGCATTTT. It yields the protein CASSLSLGQPQHF. Full variable domain (remainder filled in from reference TRBV7-7 and TRBJ1-5): GAGVSQSPRYKVTKRGQDVTLRCDPISSHATLYWYQQALGQGPEFLTYFNYEAQPDKSGLPSDRFSAERPEGSISTLTIQRTEQRDSAMYRCASSLSLGQPQHFGDGTRLSIL.

This clonotype came up a few times. The chain couples TRBV12-3 or TRBV12-4 to TRBJ1-1; 7 bases are shared with TRBD1. CDR3 length: 14 amino acids. The trim removed 3 bases at V and 1 base at J, leaving 2 bases unmatched. CDR3 sequence reads: CASSFRGWNTEAFF. CDR3 DNA: TGTGCCAGCAGTTTCAGGGGGTGGAACACTGAAGCTTTCTTT.

The chain carries TRBV18 and TRBJ2-1, with 9 bases fitting TRBD2. The CDR3 sequence is 15 residues long. Looked up from germline, CDR1 is KGHSH and CDR2 is LQKENI. The J segment lost 6 bases and the V segment lost 2 bases, leaving 5 bases of the junction unmatched. CDR3 in DNA: TGTGCCAGCTCACCATGGGCGGGAGGGCCCAATGAGCAGTTCTTC. Amino acids: CASSPWAGGPNEQFF. The whole variable domain, remainder taken from reference TRBV18 and TRBJ2-1, is NAGVMQNPRHLVRRRGQEARLRCSPMKGHSHVYWYRQLPEEGLKFMVYLQKENIIDESGMPKERFSAEFPKEGPSILRIQQVVRGDSAAYFCASSPWAGGPNEQFFGPGTRLTVL.

This clonotype appeared a few times. The chain carries TRBV6-5 and TRBJ2-3; no firm D call. V lost 0 bases, J lost 0 bases, and 13 bases lay in between. The CDR3 has 17 amino acids. Germline CDR1 MNHEY, CDR2 SVGAGI. CDR3 DNA sequence: TGTGCCAGCAGTTACTCGAACAGCATATCTAGCACAGATACGCAGTATTTT. Its translation: CASSYSNSISSTDTQYF.

This clonotype was counted ten times or more. V usage is TRBV12-3 or TRBV12-4 and J usage is TRBJ2-7; TRBD1 aligns across 8 bases. The CDR3 is made up of 13 amino acids. V dropped 5 bases and J dropped 2; count of bases not matched to a gene: 2. Written as DNA, the CDR3 is TGTGCCAGCAGTGACAGGGGTACCTACGAGCAGTACTTC. It translates to CASSDRGTYEQYF.

At least ten counts were recorded for this clonotype. The rearrangement joins TRBV18 to TRBJ2-3, with 7 bases aligning to TRBD1. The CDR3 spans 16 residues. Losses at the gene ends were 5 bases for V and 4 bases for J; bases not matched to a gene: 12. Per the germline V gene, CDR1 is KGHSH and CDR2 is LQKENI. This chain's CDR3 is CASSSMTGNLADTQYF. The CDR3, as DNA: TGTGCCAGCTCATCCATGACAGGGAACTTGGCAGATACGCAGTATTTT.

A few counts support this clonotype. A much larger clone lies one base from this, so it may be a read error. This chain joins TRBV25-1 and TRBJ1-1; D call uncertain. Trimming left V 3 bases short and J 5 bases short, with 19 bases between. Germline CDR1 reads MGHDK; CDR2 reads SYGVNS. This CDR3 is built from 16 residues. CDR3 protein: CASSDSGPTWVTEAFF. CDR3 in DNA: TGTGCCAGCAGTGACTCTGGACCCACTTGGGTTACTGAAGCTTTCTTT.

In this sample, this clonotype turned up many times. This chain uses TRBV7-8 with TRBJ2-3; the D gene is possibly TRBD1 (5 bases). Trimming shortened V by 3 bases and J by 6 bases, and 13 bases separated the two germline ends. The germline V gene encodes CDR1 SGHVS and CDR2 FQNEAQ. The CDR3 consists of 14 residues. The CDR3 DNA reads as TGTGCCAGCAGCTTGGGCAGGGTAACCGATACGCAGTATTTT. The encoded protein is CASSLGRVTDTQYF.

This sequence joins TRBV30 and TRBJ1-2; D gene unclear. The CDR3 spans 15 residues. The germline V gene has CDR1 GTSNPN and CDR2 SVGIG (reference sequence). V was shortened by 5 bases and J by 3 bases, with 19 bases between the two germline ends. The CDR3 loop reads CAWRAARVPDYGYTF. The CDR3 DNA follows: TGTGCCTGGCGCGCCGCAAGAGTTCCTGACTATGGCTACACCTTC.

This clonotype appeared many times. The chain couples TRBV5-1 to TRBJ2-7; 8 bases are shared with TRBD1. V trimming: 4 bases; J trimming: 2 bases; junction bases outside the gene matches: 5. The length of the CDR3 is 14 residues. Looked up from germline, CDR1 is SGHRS and CDR2 is YFSETQ. CDR3 in DNA: TGCGCCAGCAGCGCCAGACAGGGGACCTACGAGCAGTACTTC. Translation: CASSARQGTYEQYF.

This clonotype appeared a few times. The chain joins TRBV30 to TRBJ2-1, with D perhaps matching TRBD2 (5 bases). Trimming removed 4 bases at V and 10 bases at J, with 20 bases between. This CDR3 comprises 14 residues. Germline CDR1 reads GTSNPN; CDR2 reads SVGIG (reference sequence). CDR3: CAWTTWTGSREQFF. CDR3 nucleotide sequence: TGTGCCTGGACCACCTGGACGGGATCGAGAGAGCAGTTCTTC. The whole variable domain, remainder taken from reference TRBV30 and TRBJ2-1, is SQTIHQWPATLVQPVGSPLSLECTVEGTSNPNLYWYRQAAGRGLQLLFYSVGIGQISSEVPQNLSASRPQDRQFILSSKKLLLSDSGFYLCAWTTWTGSREQFFGPGTRLTVL.

On this clonotype itself: This could be a read error, since a much larger clone is one nucleotide away. The CDR3 protein is CCARAGTSGLSYNEQFF. The CDR3 bases are TGCTGTGCTAGAGCTGGGACTAGCGGCCTATCCTACAATGAGCAGTTCTTC. The chain couples TRBV20-1 to TRBJ2-1; 11 bases align to TRBD2. Germline CDR1 DFQATT, CDR2 SNEGSKA (reference sequence). CDR3 length: 17 residues.

With respect to this clonotype: An end of the junction differs from the germline gene, which may be a read error. This chain uses TRBV12-5 with TRBJ1-1; 11 bases map to TRBD1. The germline gives CDR1 LGHNT, CDR2 FRNRAP. The CDR3 covers 15 residues. The DNA for the CDR3 is TGTGTTAGTGGTTTGGGGACAGGGGGTTTCACTGAAGCTTTCTTT. Translating it yields CVSGLGTGGFTEAFF.

J is TRBJ2-1 and V is TRBV24-1; D may be TRBD1 (6 bases). The length of the CDR3 is 14 residues. The ends were cut back, 5 bases at V and 6 bases at J, with 13 bases in the middle. Germline CDR1 is KGHDR and CDR2 is SFDVKD. The CDR3 region has the DNA TGTGCCACCAGTGCCTCGGACAGAAGCAATGAGCAGTTCTTC. Encoded protein: CATSASDRSNEQFF.

This chain uses TRBV3-1 with TRBJ2-3; a possible D gene is TRBD1 (5 bases). CDR3 length equals 16 residues. Looked up from germline, CDR1 is LGHDT and CDR2 is YNNKEL (reference sequence). Trimming stripped 0 bases from V and 4 bases from J, with 14 bases between. Here the CDR3 reads CASSQEWTRPADTQYF. The CDR3 region has the DNA TGTGCCAGCAGCCAAGAGTGGACACGGCCCGCAGATACGCAGTATTTT.

This clonotype was recorded many times. The rearrangement joins TRBV9 to TRBJ2-3; a weak D match, TRBD2 (6 bases). Trimming pared 3 bases from V and 5 bases from J, leaving 16 bases between. Germline V gene lookup returns CDR1 SGDLS and CDR2 YYNGEE. The CDR3 spans 15 residues. CDR3 in amino acids: CASSAVAGRRDTQYF. The CDR3 DNA sequence: TGTGCCAGCAGCGCAGTCGCGGGAAGACGAGATACGCAGTATTTT. The full variable domain, its missing parts supplied by reference TRBV9 and TRBJ2-3, is DSGVTQTPKHLITATGQRVTLRCSPRSGDLSVYWYQQSLDQGLQFLIQYYNGEERAKGNILERFSAQQFPDLHSELNLSSLELGDSALYFCASSAVAGRRDTQYFGPGTRLTVL.

This chain uses TRBV5-1 with TRBJ1-1; D is unclear. Germline V gene lookup returns CDR1 SGHRS and CDR2 YFSETQ. The V and J ends lost 4 bases and 0 bases respectively, with 13 bases between them. This CDR3 has 15 residues. For the CDR3, the DNA is TGCGCCAGCAGCCCCCTCAGGACGATGAACACTGAAGCTTTCTTT. As protein: CASSPLRTMNTEAFF.

This clonotype appeared many times. The chain recombines TRBV12-5 with TRBJ2-5; 10 positions agree with TRBD1. In germline, CDR1 is LGHNT, CDR2 FRNRAP. The ends lost 0 bases at V and 4 bases at J; junction bases unmatched: 8. The CDR3 sequence is 17 residues long. Here the CDR3 reads CASGLVRGTGVRETQYF. The CDR3, as DNA: TGTGCTAGTGGTTTGGTACGGGGGACAGGGGTTCGAGAGACCCAGTACTTC.

This clonotype came up many times. V usage is TRBV11-2 and J usage is TRBJ2-1; 8 bases are shared with TRBD2. Per germline, CDR1 SGHAT and CDR2 FQNNGV. Trimming at V came to 0 bases and at J to 2 bases, leaving 0 bases not matched to a gene. The CDR3 contains 15 residues. CDR3 in amino acids: CASSLDGGAYNEQFF. The CDR3 nucleotides read TGTGCCAGCAGCTTAGACGGGGGGGCCTACAATGAGCAGTTCTTC. Supplemented by reference TRBV11-2 and TRBJ2-1, the full variable domain reads EAGVAQSPRYKIIEKRQSVAFWCNPISGHATLYWYQQILGQGPKLLIQFQNNGVVDDSQLPKDRFSAERLKGVDSTLKIQPAKLEDSAVYLCASSLDGGAYNEQFFGPGTRLTVL.

In its sample, this clonotype was seen many times. V usage is TRBV7-2 and J usage is TRBJ1-5; D is uncertain. The CDR3 loop spans 15 amino acids. The germline gives CDR1 SGHTA, CDR2 FQGNSA. Trimming took off 1 base at V and 6 bases at J, with 13 bases between the two ends. The CDR3 region is CASSLEVFGGQPQHF. CDR3 DNA sequence: TGTGCCAGCAGCTTAGAAGTCTTCGGAGGTCAGCCCCAGCATTTT.

The chain uses TRBV20-1 and TRBJ1-5, with D hard to call. The length of the CDR3 is 12 residues. Germline CDR1 and CDR2: DFQATT and SNEGSKA (reference sequence). The V end was cut by 2 bases, the J end by 7 bases, with 9 bases between. CDR3 nucleotides: TGCAGTGCTAGAACAGAAGGGCAGCCCCAGCATTTT. Its translation is CSARTEGQPQHF.

This clonotype was found a few times. This rearrangement joins TRBV4-1 to TRBJ2-1, with D hard to call. The V end was cut by 4 bases, the J end by 6 bases, with 13 bases between. The CDR3 runs 14 residues. The V gene's germline CDR1 is MGHRA and CDR2 YSYEKL. The CDR3 sequence: CASSLSELGNEQFF. The CDR3 nucleotides read TGCGCCAGCAGCCTATCGGAGCTGGGCAATGAGCAGTTCTTC.

As concerns this clonotype: It may be a read error: a sequence one base away is much more abundant. J is TRBJ1-5 and V is TRBV28; TRBD1 matches 10 bases. Per germline, CDR1 MDHEN and CDR2 SYDVKM. CDR3 length: 15 residues. CDR3 DNA: TGTGCCGGCAGTTTCGGACAGGGGGTAGATCAGCCCCAGCATTTT. It encodes CAGSFGQGVDQPQHF.

The chain joins TRBV20-1 to TRBJ1-2, with 7 bases aligning to TRBD1. Unmatched junction bases numbered 10, after V lost 3 bases and J lost 6 bases. The length of the CDR3 is 14 residues. CDR1 and CDR2 (germline): DFQATT, SNEGSKA (reference sequence). DNA for the CDR3: TGCAGTGCTAGCGGCGACAGGGCCCGCGATGGCTACACCTTC. Translation: CSASGDRARDGYTF.

This clonotype occurred many times. This chain connects TRBV5-6 to TRBJ2-7; the D is unclear. The CDR3 sequence is 14 residues long. Germline V CDR1 and CDR2: SGHDT, YYEEEE. The V end was cut by 9 bases, the J end by 4 bases, with 20 bases between. CDR3 loop: CATHGKVLGYEQYF. CDR3 in DNA: TGTGCCACGCACGGAAAAGTGCTTGGGTACGAGCAGTACTTC.

For this clonotype: The conserved phenylalanine or tryptophan normally closing the CDR3 is absent here, so this likely arose from a read error. In DNA, the CDR3 is TGTGCCAGCAGTTACCGAGGACAGAAGAATCAGCCCCAGCATTCT. Protein product: CASSYRGQKNQPQHS. The V gene is TRBV6-2 or TRBV6-3, the J gene TRBJ1-5; weak D call: TRBD1 (6 bases). Trimming took off 2 bases at V and 4 bases at J, with 12 bases between the two ends. CDR3 length equals 15 residues. Germline V gene data show CDR1 as MNHEY and CDR2 as SVGEGT.